Listed below are T cell receptor beta chains from one sample, sequenced in a study of blood T cells in healthy people across ages. MiXCR was run by TCRdb on the 5' RACE reads, yielding one entry per CDR3 protein. The sample shows about 1.1 million distinct CDR3 sequences, 35% to 45% of them seen only once. The sample was blood. The receptors were gathered from a man aged 18 to 30 in good health. Both conserved end residues are part of each CDR3. The order of the fields is J gene, clone size, V gene, D gene, CDR3 protein, CDR3 DNA. The D gene is left open where the match is weak. Not all rows give a size; the values are once, few, many and, for expanded clones, a class.

j_gene: TRBJ2-1
abundance: few
v_gene: TRBV9
d_gene: NA
CDR3aa: CASSVEAGPYNEQFF
CDR3nt: TGTGCCAGCAGCGTAGAGGCGGGGCCCTACAATGAGCAGTTCTTC

j_gene: TRBJ2-2
abundance: once
v_gene: TRBV20-1
d_gene: NA
CDR3aa: CSASHGYTGELFF
CDR3nt: TGCAGTGCTAGTCACGGATACACCGGGGAGCTGTTTTTT

j_gene: TRBJ1-1
abundance: NA
v_gene: TRBV6-1
d_gene: NA
CDR3aa: CASSEIGGMNTEAFF
CDR3nt: TGTGCCAGCAGTGAAATTGGCGGCATGAACACTGAAGCTTTCTTT

j_gene: TRBJ2-3
abundance: few
v_gene: TRBV20-1
d_gene: TRBD2
CDR3aa: CSAREGGGNTDTQYF
CDR3nt: TGCAGTGCTAGAGAGGGCGGGGGGAACACAGATACGCAGTATTTT

j_gene: TRBJ1-5
abundance: NA
v_gene: TRBV13
d_gene: NA
CDR3aa: CASSEGIGSAQPQHF
CDR3nt: TGTGCCAGCAGCGAAGGTATAGGGTCGGCACAGCCCCAGCATTTT

j_gene: TRBJ2-5
abundance: once
v_gene: TRBV29-1
d_gene: TRBD1
CDR3aa: CSVEGTERNEQYF
CDR3nt: TGCAGCGTTGAGGGGACAGAGCGCAATGAGCAGTACTTC

j_gene: TRBJ1-2
abundance: few
v_gene: TRBV21-1
d_gene: NA
CDR3aa: CASSRESYGYTF
CDR3nt: TGTGCCAGCAGCCGGGAATCTTATGGCTACACCTTC

j_gene: TRBJ1-5
abundance: NA
v_gene: TRBV29-1
d_gene: TRBD1
CDR3aa: CSAKDRGGNQPQHF
CDR3nt: TGCAGCGCTAAAGACAGGGGGGGCAATCAGCCCCAGCATTTT

j_gene: TRBJ2-5
abundance: few
v_gene: TRBV7-2
d_gene: NA
CDR3aa: CASSLRSGETQYF
CDR3nt: TGTGCCAGCAGCTTAAGGTCGGGCGAGACCCAGTACTTC

j_gene: TRBJ2-5
abundance: many
v_gene: TRBV7-2
d_gene: NA
CDR3aa: CASSYSRYQETQYF
CDR3nt: TGTGCCAGCAGCTATAGCAGATACCAAGAGACCCAGTACTTC

j_gene: TRBJ2-1
abundance: few
v_gene: TRBV25-1
d_gene: TRBD2
CDR3aa: CASSDRAGDNEQFF
CDR3nt: TGTGCCAGCAGTGATCGAGCGGGGGACAATGAGCAGTTCTTC

j_gene: TRBJ2-1
abundance: many
v_gene: TRBV29-1
d_gene: NA
CDR3aa: CSVVRGVEQFF
CDR3nt: TGCAGCGTTGTACGAGGCGTTGAGCAGTTCTTC

j_gene: TRBJ1-5
abundance: NA
v_gene: TRBV5-1
d_gene: NA
CDR3aa: CARAPAHNQPQHF
CDR3nt: TGCGCCAGGGCCCCCGCACACAATCAGCCCCAGCATTTT

j_gene: TRBJ2-1
abundance: NA
v_gene: TRBV29-1
d_gene: NA
CDR3aa: CSVESPLREQFF
CDR3nt: TGCAGCGTTGAGTCTCCTCTGCGGGAGCAGTTCTTC

j_gene: TRBJ1-1
abundance: NA
v_gene: TRBV6-5
d_gene: NA
CDR3aa: CASSYKGTTEAFF
CDR3nt: TGTGCCAGCAGTTATAAGGGTACCACTGAAGCTTTCTTT

j_gene: TRBJ2-1
abundance: few
v_gene: TRBV5-1
d_gene: NA
CDR3aa: CASSQDRNKTYNEQFF
CDR3nt: TGCGCCAGCAGCCAGGACAGAAACAAGACCTACAATGAGCAGTTCTTC

j_gene: TRBJ2-1
abundance: NA
v_gene: TRBV4-3
d_gene: TRBD2
CDR3aa: CASSQDPASGRNEQFF
CDR3nt: TGCGCCAGCAGCCAAGATCCTGCTAGCGGGAGGAATGAGCAGTTCTTC

j_gene: TRBJ1-6
abundance: NA
v_gene: TRBV20-1
d_gene: TRBD1
CDR3aa: CSASRDRNYSPLHF
CDR3nt: TGCAGTGCTAGTAGGGACAGAAATTATTCACCCCTCCACTTT

j_gene: TRBJ2-1
abundance: NA
v_gene: TRBV18
d_gene: NA
CDR3aa: CASSLTGSGHEQFF
CDR3nt: TGTGCCAGCTCACTAACAGGGTCGGGGCATGAGCAGTTCTTC

j_gene: TRBJ1-2
abundance: NA
v_gene: TRBV6-5
d_gene: NA
CDR3aa: CASSDKGVGGYTF
CDR3nt: TGTGCCAGCAGTGATAAGGGAGTGGGTGGCTACACCTTC

j_gene: TRBJ1-6
abundance: few
v_gene: TRBV4-3
d_gene: NA
CDR3aa: CASSQLIRESPLHF
CDR3nt: TGCGCCAGCAGCCAACTAATTCGAGAATCACCCCTCCACTTT

j_gene: TRBJ2-2
abundance: NA
v_gene: TRBV4-1
d_gene: NA
CDR3aa: CASSQDEELFF
CDR3nt: TGCGCCAGCAGCCAAGATGAGGAGCTGTTTTTT

j_gene: TRBJ2-7
abundance: NA
v_gene: TRBV20-1
d_gene: NA
CDR3aa: CSARDPRGKGYNEQYF
CDR3nt: TGCAGTGCTAGAGATCCCAGGGGCAAAGGATACAATGAGCAGTACTTC

j_gene: TRBJ1-1
abundance: NA
v_gene: TRBV15
d_gene: TRBD1
CDR3aa: CATSRDRARGYTEAFF
CDR3nt: TGTGCCACCAGCAGAGATCGGGCCAGGGGGTACACTGAAGCTTTCTTT

j_gene: TRBJ1-6
abundance: NA
v_gene: TRBV20-1
d_gene: NA
CDR3aa: CSADGAGEYISPLHF
CDR3nt: TGCAGTGCTGACGGAGCAGGGGAGTATATTTCACCCCTCCACTTT

j_gene: TRBJ1-2
abundance: many
v_gene: TRBV6-1
d_gene: NA
CDR3aa: CASSRGVHGYTF
CDR3nt: TGTGCCAGCAGTCGAGGGGTTCATGGCTACACCTTC

j_gene: TRBJ2-2
abundance: NA
v_gene: TRBV10-2
d_gene: TRBD1
CDR3aa: CASVGQGAFGELFF
CDR3nt: TGCGCCAGCGTTGGACAGGGGGCGTTCGGGGAGCTGTTTTTT

j_gene: TRBJ2-2
abundance: few
v_gene: TRBV12-3/TRBV12-4
d_gene: TRBD1
CDR3aa: CASSPRTGGNTGELFF
CDR3nt: TGTGCCAGCTCCCCTCGGACAGGGGGCAACACCGGGGAGCTGTTTTTT

j_gene: TRBJ2-3
abundance: NA
v_gene: TRBV10-3
d_gene: TRBD2
CDR3aa: CAIGLAGATDTQYF
CDR3nt: TGTGCCATCGGACTAGCGGGGGCAACAGATACGCAGTATTTT

j_gene: TRBJ2-5
abundance: few
v_gene: TRBV11-2
d_gene: NA
CDR3aa: CASSTIEGLQETQYF
CDR3nt: TGTGCCAGCAGCACTATAGAGGGGCTTCAAGAGACCCAGTACTTC

j_gene: TRBJ2-1
abundance: NA
v_gene: TRBV20-1
d_gene: TRBD1
CDR3aa: CSGVRGGNNEQFF
CDR3nt: TGCAGTGGGGTTAGAGGGGGCAACAATGAGCAGTTCTTC

j_gene: TRBJ2-7
abundance: NA
v_gene: TRBV7-6
d_gene: NA
CDR3aa: CASSSNRGIKAYEQYF
CDR3nt: TGTGCCAGCAGCTCGAATCGGGGCATTAAGGCCTACGAGCAGTACTTC

j_gene: TRBJ2-5
abundance: few
v_gene: TRBV28
d_gene: NA
CDR3aa: CASSLPAQETQYF
CDR3nt: TGTGCCAGCAGTTTACCGGCCCAAGAGACCCAGTACTTC

j_gene: TRBJ2-1
abundance: few
v_gene: TRBV14
d_gene: NA
CDR3aa: CASSQDQGYEQFF
CDR3nt: TGTGCCAGCAGCCAAGATCAGGGTTATGAGCAGTTCTTC

j_gene: TRBJ2-1
abundance: few
v_gene: TRBV21-1
d_gene: NA
CDR3aa: CASSKGGRGYNDQFF
CDR3nt: TGTGCCAGCAGCAAGGGTGGACGGGGGTACAATGATCAGTTCTTC

j_gene: TRBJ2-2
abundance: NA
v_gene: TRBV6-2/TRBV6-3
d_gene: NA
CDR3aa: CASSEWYRGPTGELFF
CDR3nt: TGTGCCAGCAGTGAATGGTATCGGGGGCCCACCGGGGAGCTGTTTTTT

j_gene: TRBJ1-5
abundance: NA
v_gene: TRBV4-2
d_gene: NA
CDR3aa: CASSHPRPSVRHF
CDR3nt: TGTGCCAGCAGCCATCCTAGACCGAGCGTAAGGCATTTT

j_gene: TRBJ1-2
abundance: few
v_gene: TRBV7-9
d_gene: NA
CDR3aa: CASSNSGTVISYGYTF
CDR3nt: TGTGCCAGCAGCAACTCCGGGACGGTGATAAGCTATGGCTACACCTTC

j_gene: TRBJ2-1
abundance: few
v_gene: TRBV2
d_gene: NA
CDR3aa: CASSESLYQQFF
CDR3nt: TGTGCCAGCAGTGAAAGTCTTTATCAGCAGTTCTTC

j_gene: TRBJ1-1
abundance: few
v_gene: TRBV7-8
d_gene: TRBD1
CDR3aa: CASSPGGGFSAFF
CDR3nt: TGTGCCAGCAGCCCAGGGGGCGGTTTCTCAGCTTTCTTT

j_gene: TRBJ2-7
abundance: few
v_gene: TRBV28
d_gene: NA
CDR3aa: CASSRRQVYEQYF
CDR3nt: TGTGCCAGCAGTAGGAGACAGGTTTACGAGCAGTACTTC

j_gene: TRBJ1-1
abundance: NA
v_gene: TRBV6-5
d_gene: NA
CDR3aa: CASSYSSWQANTEAFF
CDR3nt: TGTGCCAGCAGTTACTCGAGCTGGCAGGCCAACACTGAAGCTTTCTTT